Here is one TCR beta chain with its context. The method was immunoSEQ multiplex PCR; TCRdb's version includes in-frame clones alone and lacks a portion of them. This table has about 330,000 clones, roughly 86% appearing once. Participants spanned ages roughly 18 to 90 years and resided in about two dozen US areas. This CDR3 contains 14 residues. Germline assignment: CDR1 SGHTA and CDR2 FQGNSA. V shed 5 bases and J shed 8 bases, with 16 bases lying between them. This sample is part of a study of blood T cell repertoires in COVID-19. V and J are TRBV7-2 and TRBJ2-1, with a tentative D call TRBD1 (6 bases). This receptor was taken from a woman younger than 45 who had recovered from COVID-19. The sample consisted of PBMCs or T cells enriched from blood (not recorded which). CDR3: CASSPMDSGDEQFF. For the CDR3, the DNA is TGTGCCAGCAGCCCAATGGACAGCGGCGATGAGCAGTTCTTC.